The present T cell receptor delta chain was sequenced within a study of γδ T cells in repeated Plasmodium falciparum infection. Study-level results: Malian children's Vdelta2-negative repertoires appeared more expanded and less diverse than Australians'.

Gammadelta T cells were flow-sorted from PBMC into Vgamma9/Vdelta2+ and Vdelta2-negative populations for bulk analysis. In regard to this clone: As yet, its antigen is unknown. The mismatch at residue 11 between this DNA's translation and the TCRdb protein of a much larger clone likely reflects a read error; the protein shown is translated from the DNA.

TCRdb ran CATT on the multiplex PCR reads. The top ten hold 15% of the sample, which has about 57,000 delta-chain clones, approximately 1.5% seen once. The ends lost 2 bases at V and 4 bases at J; junction bases unmatched: 32. CDR1 and CDR2 (germline): TSWWSYY, QGS. CDR3 length: 24 residues. The chain employs TRDV1 and TRDJ1, with 9 bases identical to TRDD3. The specimen sequenced was gamma-delta T cells from blood. The receptor was derived from a pool of human donors (malaria-infected and uninfected, not separated). DNA for the CDR3: TGTGCTCTTGGGGAAGTCCTCAAGAAAGTATACTGGGGGACACGATTGTTTAACATCGATAAACTCATCTTT. It encodes CALGEVLKKVYWGTRLFNIDKLIF.